The 6 T cell receptor beta chains below were found in one sample sequenced in a study of T cell responses to AZD1222 COVID-19 vaccine. The method was immunoSEQ multiplex PCR; TCRdb's version includes in-frame clones alone and lacks a portion of them. The table has 150,000 to 200,000 clones, about 94% seen once; the top ten hold 7% to 9.5%. The material sequenced was peripheral blood, taken on day 0 of AZD1222 vaccination. All receptors come from an adult in good health.

The chain uses TRBV5-1 and TRBJ2-7; D not certain. The CDR3 loop spans 14 amino acids. The germline V gene encodes CDR1 SGHRS and CDR2 YFSETQ. V was trimmed by 4 bases and J by 1 base, leaving 12 bases between them. The CDR3 bases are TGCGCCAGCAGCCCCGCTGGCAGGTCCTACGAGCAGTACTTC. Translating it yields CASSPAGRSYEQYF.

V and J are TRBV29-1 and TRBJ2-1; the match to TRBD2 covers 8 bases. Losses at the gene ends were 3 bases for V and 6 bases for J; bases not matched to a gene: 10. Germline V gives CDR1 SQVTM, CDR2 ANQGSEA. The CDR3 covers 15 residues. For the CDR3, the DNA is TGCAGCGTTGACAGACTAGCGTCGGGAGGCAATGAGCAGTTCTTC. This encodes CSVDRLASGGNEQFF.

The V call is TRBV9, the J call TRBJ2-1; 11 bases match TRBD2. Trimming removed 1 base from V and 0 bases from J; junction bases left unmatched: 6. Germline V lookup: CDR1 SGDLS, CDR2 YYNGEE. The CDR3 loop spans 18 amino acids. The CDR3 is CASSVKSSGRSSYNEQFF. CDR3 nucleotide sequence: TGTGCCAGCAGCGTAAAGTCTAGCGGGAGGAGCTCCTACAATGAGCAGTTCTTC.

The chain employs TRBV18 and TRBJ2-7, with a weak D call TRBD1 (6 bases). V lost 4 bases and J 1 base, leaving 17 bases between the germline ends. The length of the CDR3 is 16 residues. CDR1 is KGHSH and CDR2 is LQKENI in the germline V gene. CDR3 residues: CASSLKTGTSSYEQYF. The CDR3 DNA reads as TGTGCCAGCTCACTTAAGACCGGGACATCTTCCTACGAGCAGTACTTC.

The rearrangement joins TRBV7-8 to TRBJ2-2; D gene uncertain. CDR1 and CDR2 (germline): SGHVS, FQNEAQ. This CDR3 is 16 amino acids long. The V and J ends lost 0 bases and 3 bases respectively, with 11 bases between them. The CDR3 here is CASSLAHSVDTGELFF. The DNA of the CDR3 is TGTGCCAGCAGCTTAGCGCATTCAGTGGACACCGGGGAGCTGTTTTTT.

The V call is TRBV12-3 or TRBV12-4, the J call TRBJ2-3; TRBD2 agrees at 14 bases. After removal of 7 bases from V and 14 bases from J, the junction contained 8 bases not matched to a gene. The CDR3 runs to 13 residues. In nucleotides, the CDR3 is TGTGCCAGCAAGGGACTAGCGGGAGTACTCCCGTATTTT. Translated: CASKGLAGVLPYF.